The next 22 T cell receptor beta chains were all read from a single sample in a study of blood T cell repertoires in COVID-19. Assay: immunoSEQ multiplex PCR; the TCRdb copy retains only in-frame clones and omits some. The sample has more than 130,000 clones, 84% seen once. The sample taken for sequencing was peripheral blood. Source of these receptors: a woman of 80 years or more in a cohort sampled during active or convalescent COVID-19.

The CDR3 sequence is CASSRGQVTGELFF. The CDR3 region has the DNA TGTGCCAGCAGCCGGGGACAGGTCACCGGGGAGCTGTTTTTT. The chain is built from TRBV9 and TRBJ2-2; TRBD1 aligns across 8 bases. The V gene's germline CDR1 is SGDLS and CDR2 YYNGEE. The ends lost 4 bases at V and 4 bases at J; junction bases unmatched: 3. The CDR3 loop spans 14 amino acids.

V is TRBV6-5 and J is TRBJ2-1, with D maybe TRBD2 (6 bases). CDR3 length: 11 residues. Trimming removed 8 bases from V and 9 bases from J, with 11 bases in between. In germline, CDR1 is MNHEY, CDR2 SVGAGI. The CDR3 coding sequence is TGTGCCAGCGGGACTCTCTCTGAGCAGTTCTTC. This gives the protein CASGTLSEQFF.

The chain uses TRBV5-5 and TRBJ2-7, with a tentative D call TRBD2 (6 bases). CDR3 length: 15 amino acids. Germline V gives CDR1 SGHKS, CDR2 YYEKEE (reference sequence). Trimming took 0 bases from V and 6 from J, leaving 16 bases between them. This chain's CDR3 is CASSLALALGLEQYF. The CDR3 DNA reads TGTGCCAGCAGCTTGGCACTAGCTCTGGGCCTCGAGCAGTACTTC.

This chain joins TRBV24-1 and TRBJ2-3; 7 bases align to TRBD1. CDR1 is KGHDR, CDR2 SFDVKD, per germline. This CDR3 spans 14 amino acids. J lost 4 bases, V lost 7 bases, and 7 bases had no gene match. CDR3 in amino acids: CATRSSDRADTQYF. For the CDR3, the DNA is TGTGCCACCAGGAGCTCAGACAGGGCAGATACGCAGTATTTT.

The genes are TRBV3-1 (or the pseudogene TRBV3-2) and TRBJ2-7; the D gene is possibly TRBD1 (5 bases). The CDR3 contains 14 residues. The germline gives CDR1 LGHDT, CDR2 YNNKEL (reference sequence). The V end lost 2 bases, the J end lost 1 base, and 9 bases lay between the germline ends. The CDR3: CASSQPDKSYEQYV. The CDR3, as DNA: TGTGCCAGCAGCCAACCGGACAAGTCCTACGAGCAGTACGTC.

This clone was recorded only once. The chain has TRBV6-5 and TRBJ1-1; the D is unclear. Trimming removed 6 bases from V and 0 bases from J, with 8 bases in between. From germline, CDR1 is MNHEY and CDR2 SVGAGI. There are 13 residues in the CDR3. The DNA of the CDR3 is TGTGCCAGCAGGCCGCAGATGAACACTGAAGCTTTCTTT. Amino acid sequence: CASRPQMNTEAFF.

The chain has TRBV2 and TRBJ2-7; a possible D gene is TRBD2 (5 bases). This CDR3 is 14 amino acids long. Germline V gene lookup returns CDR1 SNHLY and CDR2 FYNNEI. V lost 1 base, J lost 4 bases, and 11 bases lay in between. The CDR3, as DNA: TGTGCCAGCAGTGAAGTACGGGGTGCGTACGAGCAGTACTTC. This translates into CASSEVRGAYEQYF.

The rearrangement links TRBV5-5 to TRBJ1-3; D uncertain. The CDR3 totals 14 residues. Germline values: CDR1 SGHKS, CDR2 YYEKEE (reference sequence). Deletions cut 1 base from V and 2 bases from J, with 7 bases between. CDR3 nucleotides: TGTGCCAGCAGCTTGCTAGTAACTGGAAACACCATATATTTT. Translating gives CASSLLVTGNTIYF.

The sample holds one count of this clone. The V and J genes are TRBV7-2 and TRBJ2-3; D unresolved. The V end lost 7 bases, the J end lost 6 bases, and 8 bases lay between the germline ends. The CDR3 runs to 11 residues. Germline V lookup: CDR1 SGHTA, CDR2 FQGNSA. CDR3 sequence reads: CASTFGDTQYF. CDR3 sequence (DNA): TGTGCCAGCACCTTCGGGGATACGCAGTATTTT.

The chain joins TRBV27 to TRBJ1-2, with D perhaps TRBD1 (5 bases). The CDR3 runs 13 residues. The germline CDR1 and CDR2 sequences are MNHEY and SMNVEV (reference sequence). V lost 3 bases to trimming and J lost 2 bases, with 7 bases between them. Here the CDR3 reads CASSFAGNYGYTF. The DNA of the CDR3 is TGTGCCAGCAGTTTTGCAGGGAACTATGGCTACACCTTC.

The chain joins TRBV27 to TRBJ2-7; the match to TRBD2 covers 7 bases. The length of the CDR3 is 14 residues. The V and J ends lost 5 bases and 8 bases, in that order; junction bases with no gene match: 12. In germline, CDR1 is MNHEY, CDR2 SMNVEV (reference sequence). The CDR3 DNA reads TGTGCCAGCAGTCCTAACCCGGGGGGAGGGCAGCAGTACTTC. It translates to CASSPNPGGGQQYF.

This chain links TRBV7-9 with TRBJ2-7, with D tentatively TRBD1 (7 bases). This CDR3 is built from 14 residues. The germline V gene has CDR1 SEHNR and CDR2 FQNEAQ (reference sequence). V lost 5 bases and J 4 bases, leaving 15 bases between the germline ends. Written as DNA, the CDR3 is TGTGCCAGCAGCGCCGGAGGGGGCTGGTACGAGCAGTACTTC. Translating gives CASSAGGGWYEQYF.

The CDR3 sequence: CSASPRNLAGGLNEQFF. The DNA for the CDR3 is TGCAGTGCTAGTCCTCGGAACCTAGCGGGGGGGCTGAATGAGCAGTTCTTC. This chain links TRBV20-1 with TRBJ2-1, with TRBD2 identical over 12 bases. V lost 3 bases and J lost 7; bases outside the gene matches: 13. The CDR3 is 17 amino acids. CDR1 is DFQATT, CDR2 SNEGSKA, per germline (reference sequence).

The count of this clone is one. The J gene is TRBJ2-3, the V gene TRBV7-2, with a weak D call TRBD1 (5 bases). Germline CDR1 reads SGHTA; CDR2 reads FQGNSA. The CDR3 totals 15 residues. V was trimmed by 2 bases and J by 4 bases, leaving 13 bases between them. Here the CDR3 reads CASSLRGHGADTQYF. In DNA, the CDR3 is TGTGCCAGCAGCTTAAGGGGTCATGGGGCAGATACGCAGTATTTT.

The sample holds one count of this clone. V gene TRBV6-5 combines with J gene TRBJ2-5; 8 bases match TRBD1. The CDR3 sequence is 14 residues long. Unmatched junction bases numbered 9, after V lost 6 bases and J lost 6 bases. Looked up from germline, CDR1 is MNHEY and CDR2 is SVGAGI. The CDR3 sequence is CASRAYQGAKTQYF. The CDR3 DNA reads TGTGCCAGCAGGGCGTATCAGGGGGCCAAGACCCAGTACTTC.

V gene TRBV6-6 combines with J gene TRBJ1-2; weak D call: TRBD1 (5 bases). Trimming pared 0 bases from V and 8 bases from J, leaving 16 bases between. The CDR3 totals 15 residues. Per germline, CDR1 MNHNY and CDR2 SVGAGI (reference sequence). CDR3 coding DNA: TGTGCCAGCAGTTACTCGCCAGGGCAGCTTGTCGGCTACACCTTC. Translated: CASSYSPGQLVGYTF.

The CDR3 coding sequence is TGTGCCTGGAGATCGGGGAGAAGCAATCAGCCCCAGCATTTT. As protein: CAWRSGRSNQPQHF. V and J are TRBV30 and TRBJ1-5; D is unclear. The V gene lost 3 bases and the J gene lost 1 base, with 10 bases spanning the gap. Germline V CDR1 and CDR2: GTSNPN, SVGIG (reference sequence). The CDR3 is 14 amino acids.

This chain uses TRBV5-1 with TRBJ1-2, with a possible D match to TRBD1 (6 bases). V lost 4 bases, J lost 6 bases, and 22 bases lay in between. Germline loops: CDR1 SGHRS, CDR2 YFSETQ. This CDR3 region has 16 residues. CDR3 nucleotide sequence: TGCGCCAGCAGCGAAACCCACAGGGTTATGTCGGATGGCTACACCTTC. Translation: CASSETHRVMSDGYTF.

The chain has TRBV5-1 and TRBJ2-5, with TRBD1 matching over 8 bases. The V segment lost 0 bases and the J segment 3 bases; nucleotides outside the gene matches: 1. From germline, CDR1 is SGHRS and CDR2 YFSETQ. There are 14 residues in the CDR3. The CDR3 reads CASSLADREETQYF. The CDR3 DNA is TGCGCCAGCAGCTTGGCGGACAGGGAAGAGACCCAGTACTTC.

V is TRBV4-1 and J is TRBJ1-1; D is unresolved. From germline, CDR1 is MGHRA and CDR2 YSYEKL. Trimming took 0 bases from V and 0 from J, leaving 8 bases between them. The CDR3 is 15 amino acids. CDR3 bases: TGCGCCAGCAGCCAAGACCCGGAGATGAACACTGAAGCTTTCTTT. Encoded protein: CASSQDPEMNTEAFF.

This rearrangement joins TRBV6-1 to TRBJ2-1; TRBD1 matches at 8 bases. The CDR3 is made up of 14 amino acids. Looked up from germline, CDR1 is MNHNS and CDR2 is SASEGT. Losses at the gene ends were 3 bases for V and 7 bases for J; bases not matched to a gene: 5. The CDR3 sequence: CASSDRQGANEQFF. The CDR3 DNA is TGTGCCAGCAGTGATCGCCAGGGGGCGAATGAGCAGTTCTTC.

The rearrangement uses TRBV28 and TRBJ1-2; 8 bases line up with TRBD1. Germline V gene lookup returns CDR1 MDHEN and CDR2 SYDVKM. Unmatched junction bases numbered 2, after V lost 4 bases and J lost 7 bases. The CDR3 spans 12 residues. DNA for the CDR3: TGTGCCAGCAGTTCGGACAGGGTTGGCTACACCTTC. It specifies CASSSDRVGYTF.